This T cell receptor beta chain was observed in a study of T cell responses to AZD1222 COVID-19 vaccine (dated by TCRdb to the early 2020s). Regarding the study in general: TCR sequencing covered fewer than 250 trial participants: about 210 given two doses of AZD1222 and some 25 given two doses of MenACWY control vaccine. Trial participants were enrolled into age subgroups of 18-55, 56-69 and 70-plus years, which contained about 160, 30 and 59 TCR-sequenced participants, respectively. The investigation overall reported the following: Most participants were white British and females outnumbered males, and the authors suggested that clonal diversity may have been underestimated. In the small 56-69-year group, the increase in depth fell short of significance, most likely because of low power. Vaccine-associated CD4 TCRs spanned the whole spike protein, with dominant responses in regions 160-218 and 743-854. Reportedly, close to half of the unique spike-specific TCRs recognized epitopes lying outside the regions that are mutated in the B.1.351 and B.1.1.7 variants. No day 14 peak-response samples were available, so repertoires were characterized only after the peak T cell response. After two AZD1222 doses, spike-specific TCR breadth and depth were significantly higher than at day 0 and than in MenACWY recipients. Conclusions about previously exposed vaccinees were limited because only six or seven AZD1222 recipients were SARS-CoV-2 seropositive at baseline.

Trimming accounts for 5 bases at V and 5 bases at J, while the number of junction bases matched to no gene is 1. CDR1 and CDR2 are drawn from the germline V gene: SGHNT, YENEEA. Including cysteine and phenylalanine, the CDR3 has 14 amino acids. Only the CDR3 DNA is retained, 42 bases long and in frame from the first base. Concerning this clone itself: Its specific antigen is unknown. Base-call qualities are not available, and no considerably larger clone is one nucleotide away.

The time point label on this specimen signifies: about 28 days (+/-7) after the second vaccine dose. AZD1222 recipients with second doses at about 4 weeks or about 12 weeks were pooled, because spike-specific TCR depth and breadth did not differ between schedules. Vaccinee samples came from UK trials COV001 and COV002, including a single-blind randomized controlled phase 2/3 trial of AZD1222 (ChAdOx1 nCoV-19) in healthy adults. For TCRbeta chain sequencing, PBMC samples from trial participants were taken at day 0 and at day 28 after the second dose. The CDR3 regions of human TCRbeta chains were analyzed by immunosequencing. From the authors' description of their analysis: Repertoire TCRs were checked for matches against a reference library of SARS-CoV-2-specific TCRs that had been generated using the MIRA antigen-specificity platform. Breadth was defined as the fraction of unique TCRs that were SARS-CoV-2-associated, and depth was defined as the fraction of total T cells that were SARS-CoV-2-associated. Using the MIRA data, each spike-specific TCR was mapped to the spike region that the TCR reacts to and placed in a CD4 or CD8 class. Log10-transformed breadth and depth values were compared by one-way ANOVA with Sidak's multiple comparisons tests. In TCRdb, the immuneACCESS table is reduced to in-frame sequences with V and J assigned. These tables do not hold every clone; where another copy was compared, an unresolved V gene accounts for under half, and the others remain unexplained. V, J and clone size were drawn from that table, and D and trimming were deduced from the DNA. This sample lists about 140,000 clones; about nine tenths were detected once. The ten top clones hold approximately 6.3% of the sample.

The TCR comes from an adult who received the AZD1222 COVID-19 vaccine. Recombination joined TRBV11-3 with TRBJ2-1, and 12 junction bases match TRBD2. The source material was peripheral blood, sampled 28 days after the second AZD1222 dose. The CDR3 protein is CASSRTSGNNEQFF. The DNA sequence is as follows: TGTGCCAGCAGCCGGACTAGCGGGAACAATGAGCAGTTCTTC. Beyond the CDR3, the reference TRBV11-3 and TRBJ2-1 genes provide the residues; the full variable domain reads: EAGVVQSPRYKIIEKKQPVAFWCNPISGHNTLYWYLQNLGQGPELLIRYENEEAVDDSQLPKDRFSAERLKGVDSTLKIQPAELGDSAVYLCASSRTSGNNEQFFGPGTRLTVL.